This T cell receptor (beta chain) was identified during a study of response to subunit inactivated influenza vaccine. TCRdb ran MiXCR on the RT-PCR reads and lists one entry per CDR3 protein. The table lists roughly 150,000 distinct CDR3 sequences, 11% of them singletons. This clonotype was detected ten times or more. Its target is not known. Points from the study as a whole: Authors suggested each seasonal influenza vaccination recruits few new T cells.

The CDR3 is made up of 13 amino acids. Trimming cost V 11 bases and J 7 bases, with 20 bases left between them. CDR1 and CDR2 from the germline V gene are MNHEY and SVGAGI. The rearrangement links TRBV6-5 to TRBJ1-2, with D perhaps TRBD1 (5 bases). Sequenced material: non-naive T cells sorted from PBMCs, taken 40 to 50 days after vaccination. The sequence derives from a man aged 45-65 years who received an inactivated influenza vaccine. The CDR3, as DNA: TGTGCCGTTGGGGACTTTCAAAGGACTGGCTACACCTTC. Protein: CAVGDFQRTGYTF.